These 20 T cell receptor beta chains originate from one sample sequenced in a study of cytomegalovirus exposure and HLA in healthy donors. PCR primers comprised 60 Vbeta and 13 Jbeta primers. Clones were read by immunoSEQ multiplex PCR, and TCRdb kept only the in-frame ones, dropping some. The sample carries 190,000 or so clones, roughly four fifths recorded once. Input material: PBMCs. These TCRs come from a middle-aged man in good health and CMV-seronegative.

This sequence joins TRBV14 and TRBJ2-5, with a possible D match to TRBD2 (5 bases). In germline, CDR1 is SGHDN, CDR2 FVKESK. V was cut by 2 bases and J by 2 bases, with 15 bases left in between. The CDR3 runs 16 residues. The chain's CDR3 is CASSQTAGYWQETQYF. CDR3 in DNA: TGTGCCAGCAGCCAAACTGCGGGTTACTGGCAAGAGACCCAGTACTTC.

The V and J genes are TRBV9 and TRBJ2-5; unclear D gene. Germline values: CDR1 SGDLS, CDR2 YYNGEE. The germline V and J ends were trimmed by 0 bases and 2 bases, with 14 bases remaining between them. CDR3 length equals 16 residues. The CDR3 bases are TGTGCCAGCAGCGTAGGAGGTTCCACGGAACAAGAGACCCAGTACTTC. This gives the protein CASSVGGSTEQETQYF. Variable domain in full (rest from reference TRBV9 and TRBJ2-5): DSGVTQTPKHLITATGQRVTLRCSPRSGDLSVYWYQQSLDQGLQFLIQYYNGEERAKGNILERFSAQQFPDLHSELNLSSLELGDSALYFCASSVGGSTEQETQYFGPGTRLLVL.

This clone was observed at least ten times. The gene calls are TRBV6-6 and TRBJ2-1; 11 bases align to TRBD2. There are 15 residues in the CDR3. CDR1 is MNHNY and CDR2 is SVGAGI in the germline V gene (reference sequence). After removal of 5 bases from V and 7 bases from J, the junction contained 7 bases not matched to a gene. The CDR3 nucleotides are TGTGCCAGCAGTAACCGACTAGCGGGGTTAAATGAGCAGTTCTTC. Translated, it gives CASSNRLAGLNEQFF.

The gene calls are TRBV13 and TRBJ1-2; 8 nucleotides agree with TRBD1. J gave up 2 bases and V 1 base, and 3 bases lay outside the gene matches. CDR3 length: 15 residues. Germline CDR1 is PRHDT and CDR2 is FYEKMQ (reference sequence). The CDR3 is CASSLVQGANYGYTF. CDR3 sequence (DNA): TGTGCCAGCAGCTTAGTTCAGGGGGCCAACTATGGCTACACCTTC.

The chain uses TRBV12-5 and TRBJ2-7; 10 bases fit TRBD1. J was trimmed by 12 bases and V by 4 bases; bases with no gene match: 6. Germline loops: CDR1 LGHNT, CDR2 FRNRAP. This CDR3 is built from 12 residues. CDR3 region: CASGSGGQGGYF. CDR3 DNA: TGTGCTAGTGGTTCCGGTGGACAGGGGGGGTACTTC.

The chain combines TRBV6-1 with TRBJ2-5, with a weak D call TRBD2 (6 bases). CDR1 MNHNS and CDR2 SASEGT come from the germline V gene. The CDR3 runs 15 residues. Deletions cut 6 bases from V and 4 bases from J, with 18 bases between. CDR3 DNA sequence: TGTGCCAGCAGCCCGATAGCGGCCCTAAGAGAGACCCAGTACTTC. This sequence encodes CASSPIAALRETQYF.

This chain joins TRBV19 and TRBJ1-2; D may be TRBD1 (6 bases). Between the trimmed V and J ends, which lost 6 bases and 0 bases, there was a span of 14 bases. There are 15 residues in the CDR3. From germline, CDR1 is LNHDA and CDR2 SQIVND (reference sequence). The CDR3 sequence is CASSEQQGTNYGYTF. The CDR3 coding sequence is TGTGCCAGTAGCGAACAACAGGGCACTAACTATGGCTACACCTTC.

The chain uses TRBV7-6 and TRBJ1-2; the match to TRBD1 covers 12 bases. Germline V CDR1 and CDR2: SGHVS, FNYEAQ. The J segment lost 7 bases and the V segment lost 6 bases, leaving 9 bases of the junction unmatched. There are 15 residues in the CDR3. The CDR3 coding sequence is TGTGCCAGCAGTACTCCGGGACAGGGGGCGGGTGGCTACACCTTC. Its protein product is CASSTPGQGAGGYTF. Full variable domain (missing parts from reference TRBV7-6 and TRBJ1-2): GAGVSQSPRYKVTKRGQDVALRCDPISGHVSLYWYRQALGQGPEFLTYFNYEAQQDKSGLPNDRFSAERPEGSISTLTIQRTEQRDSAMYRCASSTPGQGAGGYTFGSGTRLTVV.

The genes are TRBV9 and TRBJ1-5, with D possibly being TRBD1 (5 bases). V gave up 3 bases and J gave up 2 bases, with 12 bases separating them. The CDR3 totals 15 residues. The germline gives CDR1 SGDLS, CDR2 YYNGEE. CDR3 region: CASSAAGGGNQPQHF. CDR3 DNA sequence: TGTGCCAGCAGCGCCGCGGGGGGGGGCAATCAGCCCCAGCATTTT.

The chain uses TRBV18 and TRBJ1-2, with TRBD1 matching over 10 bases. V gave up 3 bases and J gave up 4 bases; unmatched junction bases: 5. There are 15 residues in the CDR3. CDR1 is KGHSH, CDR2 LQKENI, per germline. CDR3 DNA sequence: TGTGCCAGCTCACCGGGACAGGGGCAGGGCTATGGCTACACCTTC. It codes for CASSPGQGQGYGYTF. Looking up the rest from reference TRBV18 and TRBJ1-2 gives the full variable domain: NAGVMQNPRHLVRRRGQEARLRCSPMKGHSHVYWYRQLPEEGLKFMVYLQKENIIDESGMPKERFSAEFPKEGPSILRIQQVVRGDSAAYFCASSPGQGQGYGYTFGSGTRLTVV.

The V and J genes are TRBV6-1 and TRBJ2-3; D is undetermined. This CDR3 has 11 residues. The germline V and J ends were trimmed by 6 bases and 4 bases, with 5 bases remaining between them. Germline lookup yields CDR1 MNHNS and CDR2 SASEGT. The CDR3 spells CASRRSDTQYF. The CDR3 coding sequence is TGTGCCAGCAGGCGATCAGATACGCAGTATTTT.

This chain joins TRBV7-9 and TRBJ2-1, with TRBD2 matching 9 bases. This CDR3 comprises 14 residues. From germline, CDR1 is SEHNR and CDR2 FQNEAQ (reference sequence). V shed 3 bases and J 8 bases; nucleotides not matched to a gene: 5. The CDR3 sequence is CASSLASGKDEQFF. CDR3 in DNA: TGTGCCAGCAGCTTGGCTAGCGGGAAGGATGAGCAGTTCTTC. The full variable domain, completed using reference TRBV7-9 and TRBJ2-1, is DTGVSQNPRHKITKRGQNVTFRCDPISEHNRLYWYRQTLGQGPEFLTYFQNEAQLEKSRLLSDRFSAERPKGSFSTLEIQRTEQGDSAMYLCASSLASGKDEQFFGPGTRLTVL.

This rearrangement joins TRBV19 to TRBJ1-1; tentative D call: TRBD1 (5 bases). In germline, CDR1 is LNHDA, CDR2 SQIVND (reference sequence). The V end lost 2 bases, the J end lost 1 base, and 11 bases lay between the germline ends. The CDR3 has 15 amino acids. The CDR3 spells CASSIQGRTNTEAFF. DNA for the CDR3: TGTGCCAGTAGTATACAGGGTCGCACGAACACTGAAGCTTTCTTT. Together with reference TRBV19 and TRBJ1-1, the CDR3 gives the full variable domain: DGGITQSPKYLFRKEGQNVTLSCEQNLNHDAMYWYRQDPGQGLRLIYYSQIVNDFQKGDIAEGYSVSREKKESFPLTVTSAQKNPTAFYLCASSIQGRTNTEAFFGQGTRLTVV.

This clone occurred once. The V and J genes are TRBV28 and TRBJ2-3, with 9 bases fitting TRBD2. Germline CDR1 is MDHEN and CDR2 is SYDVKM. The CDR3 length is 14 residues. V dropped 4 bases and J dropped 4; count of bases not matched to a gene: 3. The chain's CDR3 is CASSWTSVPDTQYF. The CDR3 region has the DNA TGTGCCAGCAGTTGGACTAGCGTTCCAGATACGCAGTATTTT.

The chain combines TRBV7-3 with TRBJ2-7; 7 bases are a match to TRBD2. The CDR3 has 13 residues. V was pared by 4 bases and J by 5 bases, with 5 bases of the junction left unmatched. The V gene's germline CDR1 is SGHTA and CDR2 FQGTGA. The CDR3 loop is CASSSQAGDEQYF. The DNA of the CDR3 is TGTGCCAGCAGCTCCCAGGCGGGAGACGAGCAGTACTTC.

This clone was seen only a few times. One end of the junction does not line up with germline, which may come from a read error. This chain links TRBV7-7 with TRBJ2-1, with 10 bases identical to TRBD2. Per germline, CDR1 SSHAT and CDR2 FNYEAQ (reference sequence). CDR3 length: 15 residues. CDR3 residues: CASSAAGGPGNEQFF. The CDR3 DNA is TGTGCTAGCAGCGCAGCGGGGGGGCCAGGCAATGAGCAGTTCTTC.

V and J are TRBV14 and TRBJ2-1; D remains ambiguous. The ends were cut back, 1 base at V and 9 bases at J, with 7 bases in the middle. The CDR3 length is 12 residues. Germline lookup yields CDR1 SGHDN and CDR2 FVKESK. CDR3 sequence (DNA): TGTGCCAGCAGCCAAGGAAGAGGTGAGCAGTTCTTC. Its translation: CASSQGRGEQFF.

The sample holds one count of this clone. The chain couples TRBV5-1 to TRBJ1-1, with D unclear. This CDR3 is 13 amino acids long. CDR1 and CDR2 (germline): SGHRS, YFSETQ. The V end lost 4 bases, the J end lost 0 bases, and 7 bases lay between the germline ends. The CDR3: CASSPSVNTEAFF. The CDR3 coding sequence is TGCGCCAGCAGCCCCAGCGTGAACACTGAAGCTTTCTTT.

The V gene is TRBV6-5, the J gene TRBJ2-7, with 11 bases identical to TRBD2. The CDR3 spans 15 residues. CDR1 is MNHEY and CDR2 is SVGAGI in the germline V gene. V shed 6 bases, J shed 4 bases, and the junction held 8 bases outside the gene matches. The CDR3 DNA reads as TGTGCCAGCAGAATTAGCGGGAGGGATTATTACGAGCAGTACTTC. Residues: CASRISGRDYYEQYF.

V and J are TRBV10-3 and TRBJ2-1, with TRBD2 matching over 10 bases. Germline V gene lookup returns CDR1 ENHRY and CDR2 SYGVKD. The trim removed 8 bases at V and 6 bases at J, leaving 10 bases unmatched. CDR3 length: 15 amino acids. CDR3 protein: CAIGKGLAAPNEQFF. The CDR3 DNA is TGTGCCATCGGAAAAGGACTAGCGGCGCCCAATGAGCAGTTCTTC.